Following are 9 T cell receptor beta chains from one sample sequenced in a study of OX40 agonist ivuxolimab in advanced cancers. Library method: the immunoSEQ multiplex PCR assay. As stored in TCRdb, this immuneACCESS dataset retains in-frame rearrangements with V and J assigned. A fraction of the clones does not appear; measured against another copy, unresolved V genes explain less than half of the discrepancy, and the remainder lacks a known reason. The sample contains roughly 120,000 clones, just under 95% of them found a single time. The ten largest clonotypes hold 0.81% of the sample. The starting material was CD4+ or CD8+ T cells sorted from blood, obtained in a trial of the OX40 agonist ivuxolimab. The receptors were gathered from an adult with an advanced solid tumor such as melanoma, head and neck, liver or kidney cancer.

The rearrangement joins TRBV4-1 to TRBJ1-2; 7 bases align to TRBD1. The CDR3 is made up of 16 amino acids. The germline V gene encodes CDR1 MGHRA and CDR2 YSYEKL. V lost 0 bases to trimming and J lost 4 bases; unmatched junction nucleotides: 8. CDR3 nucleotide sequence: TGCGCCAGCAGCCAAGATAGTACAGGGGCTTTCTATGGCTACACCTTC. It translates to CASSQDSTGAFYGYTF.

V is TRBV18 and J is TRBJ2-5, with TRBD2 matching 15 bases. J was trimmed by 13 bases and V by 7 bases; bases with no gene match: 13. This CDR3 comprises 15 residues. Germline V gene lookup returns CDR1 KGHSH and CDR2 LQKENI. CDR3 in DNA: TGTGCCAGCTTACCGGGGGGACTAGCGGGAGGATCGCTGTACTTC. Encoded protein: CASLPGGLAGGSLYF.

This clone was detected only a few times. The DNA for the CDR3 is TGTGCCAGCAGTTCGGGCCAGCAGTACTTC. This translates into CASSSGQQYF. This chain joins TRBV28 and TRBJ2-7, with no clear D. V lost 4 bases and J 8 bases, leaving 6 bases between the germline ends. This CDR3 is 10 amino acids long. Germline values: CDR1 MDHEN, CDR2 SYDVKM.

This chain links TRBV9 with TRBJ1-1; tentatively, D is TRBD1 (6 bases). Germline V lookup: CDR1 SGDLS, CDR2 YYNGEE. V lost 4 bases, J lost 3 bases, and 16 bases lay in between. This CDR3 has 15 amino acids. The CDR3 coding sequence is TGTGCCAGCAGCAACCCAGGGGATGGGTACACTGAAGCTTTCTTT. Protein sequence: CASSNPGDGYTEAFF.

This CDR3 is CASSLVREGDEQYF. The CDR3 nucleotides read TGCGCCAGCAGCTTGGTTCGGGAAGGAGACGAGCAGTACTTC. V usage is TRBV5-1 and J usage is TRBJ2-7; D perhaps matches TRBD2 (5 bases). The V end lost 0 bases, the J end lost 5 bases, and 12 bases lay between the germline ends. This CDR3 contains 14 residues. Per the germline V gene, CDR1 is SGHRS and CDR2 is YFSETQ.

With respect to this clone: Other nucleotide sequences in the sample specify the same CDR3. The chain couples TRBV28 to TRBJ1-2; D remains ambiguous. Germline lookup yields CDR1 MDHEN and CDR2 SYDVKM. CDR3 length equals 12 residues. Trimming left V 3 bases short and J 4 bases short, with 6 bases between. The CDR3 loop is CASSFSAYGYTF. CDR3 nucleotide sequence: TGTGCCAGCAGTTTCAGTGCCTATGGCTACACCTTC.

The chain combines TRBV18 with TRBJ2-7; possible D gene TRBD1, 6 bases. The V and J ends lost 5 bases and 8 bases respectively, with 16 bases between them. The germline V gene has CDR1 KGHSH and CDR2 LQKENI. This CDR3 contains 13 residues. CDR3 region: CASSELLQGQQYF. CDR3 coding DNA: TGTGCCAGCTCAGAACTCCTACAGGGACAGCAGTACTTC.

This chain links TRBV7-9 with TRBJ2-7, with 10 bases fitting TRBD1. There are 14 residues in the CDR3. The V and J ends lost 5 bases and 7 bases, in that order; junction bases with no gene match: 8. Germline loops: CDR1 SEHNR, CDR2 FQNEAQ (reference sequence). CDR3 DNA: TGTGCCAGCAGCCCAGACAGGGGGCAGGTGGAGCAGTACTTC. It is translated as CASSPDRGQVEQYF.

The gene calls are TRBV7-9 and TRBJ2-7; possibly TRBD1 or TRBD2 for D (5 bases each). Germline-derived CDR1 and CDR2 are SEHNR and FQNEAQ (reference sequence). Trimming removed 5 bases at V and 0 bases at J, with 14 bases between. This CDR3 region has 15 residues. CDR3 in DNA: TGTGCCAGCAGCGACCGGGACGAAATCTCCTACGAGCAGTACTTC. This codes for CASSDRDEISYEQYF.